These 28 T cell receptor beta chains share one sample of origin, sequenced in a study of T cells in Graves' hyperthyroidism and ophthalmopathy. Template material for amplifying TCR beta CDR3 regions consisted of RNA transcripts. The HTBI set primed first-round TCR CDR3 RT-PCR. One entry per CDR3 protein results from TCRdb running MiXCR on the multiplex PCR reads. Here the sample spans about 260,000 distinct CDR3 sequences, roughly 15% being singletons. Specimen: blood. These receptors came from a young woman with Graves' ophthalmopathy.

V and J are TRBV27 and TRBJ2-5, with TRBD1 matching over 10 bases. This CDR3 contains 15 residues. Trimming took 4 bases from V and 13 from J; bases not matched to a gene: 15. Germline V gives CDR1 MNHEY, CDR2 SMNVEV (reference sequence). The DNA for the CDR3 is TGTGCCAGCAGTTCGAACACCGGGACAGGGGCTCGTTTGTACTTC. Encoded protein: CASSSNTGTGARLYF.

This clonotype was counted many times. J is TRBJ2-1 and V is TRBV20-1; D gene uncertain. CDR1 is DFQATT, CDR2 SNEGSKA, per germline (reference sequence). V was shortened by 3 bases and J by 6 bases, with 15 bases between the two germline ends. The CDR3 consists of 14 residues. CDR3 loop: CSASLGFIGNEQFF. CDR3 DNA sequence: TGCAGTGCTAGTCTAGGGTTCATCGGCAATGAGCAGTTCTTC.

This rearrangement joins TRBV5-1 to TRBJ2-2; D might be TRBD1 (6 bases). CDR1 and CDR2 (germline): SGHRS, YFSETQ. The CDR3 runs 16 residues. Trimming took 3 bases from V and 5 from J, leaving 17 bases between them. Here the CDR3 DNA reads TGCGCCAGCAGCTGGGGGCACGGGGACGGGACCGGGGAGCTGTTTTTT. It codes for CASSWGHGDGTGELFF.

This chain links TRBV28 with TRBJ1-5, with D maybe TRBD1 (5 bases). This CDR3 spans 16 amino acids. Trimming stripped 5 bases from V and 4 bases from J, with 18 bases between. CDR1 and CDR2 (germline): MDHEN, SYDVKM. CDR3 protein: CASSNTAGTPNQPQHF. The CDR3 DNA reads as TGTGCCAGCAGTAATACCGCCGGGACTCCTAATCAGCCCCAGCATTTT.

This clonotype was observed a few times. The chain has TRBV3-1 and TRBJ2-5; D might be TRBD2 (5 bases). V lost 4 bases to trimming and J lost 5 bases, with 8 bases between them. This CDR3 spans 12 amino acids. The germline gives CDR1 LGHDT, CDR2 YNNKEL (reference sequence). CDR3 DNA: TGTGCCAGCAGCCGGCGCGGGGAGACCCAGTACTTC. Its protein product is CASSRRGETQYF.

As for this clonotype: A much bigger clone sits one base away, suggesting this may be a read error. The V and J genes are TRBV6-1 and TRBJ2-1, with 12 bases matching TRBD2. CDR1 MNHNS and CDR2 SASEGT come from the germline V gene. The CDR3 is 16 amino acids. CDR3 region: CASMGPGTSGYNGQFF. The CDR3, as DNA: TGTGCCAGCATGGGACCCGGGACTAGCGGGTACAATGGGCAGTTCTTC.

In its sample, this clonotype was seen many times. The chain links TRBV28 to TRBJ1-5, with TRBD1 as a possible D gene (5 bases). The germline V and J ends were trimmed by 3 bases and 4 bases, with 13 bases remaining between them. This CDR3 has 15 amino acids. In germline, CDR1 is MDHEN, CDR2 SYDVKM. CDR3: CASSFGRALNQPQHF. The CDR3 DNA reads TGTGCCAGCAGTTTCGGCAGGGCACTTAATCAGCCCCAGCATTTT.

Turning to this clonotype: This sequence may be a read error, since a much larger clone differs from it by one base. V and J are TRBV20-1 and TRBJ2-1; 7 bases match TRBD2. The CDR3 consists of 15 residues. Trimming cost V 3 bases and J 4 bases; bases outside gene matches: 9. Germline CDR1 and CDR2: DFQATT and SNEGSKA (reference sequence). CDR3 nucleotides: TGCAGTGCTAGGGGAACTAGCGAAGCATACAATGAGCAGTTCTTC. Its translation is CSARGTSEAYNEQFF.

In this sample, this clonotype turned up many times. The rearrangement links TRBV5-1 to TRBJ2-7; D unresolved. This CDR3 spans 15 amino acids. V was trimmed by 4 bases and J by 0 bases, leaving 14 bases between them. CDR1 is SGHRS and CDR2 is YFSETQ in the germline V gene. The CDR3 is CASSATLFSSYEQYF. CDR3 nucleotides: TGCGCCAGCAGCGCGACACTGTTTTCCTCCTACGAGCAGTACTTC.

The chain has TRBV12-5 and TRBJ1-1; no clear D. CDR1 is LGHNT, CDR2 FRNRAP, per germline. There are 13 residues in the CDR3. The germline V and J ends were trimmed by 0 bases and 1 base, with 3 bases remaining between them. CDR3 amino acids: CASGLVTNTEAFF. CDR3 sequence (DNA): TGTGCTAGTGGTTTGGTGACGAACACTGAAGCTTTCTTT.

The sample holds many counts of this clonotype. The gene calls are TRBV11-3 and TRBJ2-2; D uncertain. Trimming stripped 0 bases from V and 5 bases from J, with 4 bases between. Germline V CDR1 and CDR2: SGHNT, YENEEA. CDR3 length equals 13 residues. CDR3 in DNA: TGTGCCAGCAGCTTAGACATGACCGGGGAGCTGTTTTTT. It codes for CASSLDMTGELFF.

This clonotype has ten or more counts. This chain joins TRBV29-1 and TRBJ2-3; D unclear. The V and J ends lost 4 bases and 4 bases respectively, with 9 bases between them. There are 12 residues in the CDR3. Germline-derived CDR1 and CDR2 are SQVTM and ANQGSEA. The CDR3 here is CSVGASADTQYF. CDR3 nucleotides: TGCAGCGTTGGGGCGAGCGCAGATACGCAGTATTTT.

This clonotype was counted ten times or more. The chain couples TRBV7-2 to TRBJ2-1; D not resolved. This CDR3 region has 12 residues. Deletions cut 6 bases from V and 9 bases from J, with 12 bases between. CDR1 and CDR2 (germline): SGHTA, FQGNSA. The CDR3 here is CASSDFGGEQFF. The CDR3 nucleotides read TGTGCCAGCAGTGATTTCGGCGGTGAGCAGTTCTTC.

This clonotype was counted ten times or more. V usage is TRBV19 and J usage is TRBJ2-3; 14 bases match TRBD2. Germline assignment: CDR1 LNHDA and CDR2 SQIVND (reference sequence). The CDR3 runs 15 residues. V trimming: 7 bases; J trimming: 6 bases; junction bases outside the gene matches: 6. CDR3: CASNEGLAGVDTQYF. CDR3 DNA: TGTGCCAGTAATGAGGGACTAGCGGGGGTGGATACGCAGTATTTT.

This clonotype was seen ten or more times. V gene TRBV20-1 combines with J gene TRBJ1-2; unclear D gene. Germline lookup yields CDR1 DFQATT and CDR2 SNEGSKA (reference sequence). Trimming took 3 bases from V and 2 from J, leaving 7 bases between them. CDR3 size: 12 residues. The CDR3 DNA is TGCAGTGCTAGGCGGCCGAACTATGGCTACACCTTC. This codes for CSARRPNYGYTF.

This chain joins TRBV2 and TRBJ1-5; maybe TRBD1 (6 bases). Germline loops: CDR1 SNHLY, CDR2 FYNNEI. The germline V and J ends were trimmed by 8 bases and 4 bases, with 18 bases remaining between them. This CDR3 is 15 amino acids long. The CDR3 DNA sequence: TGTGCCAGCGGGGGGCAGGGCGATGCTAATCAGCCCCAGCATTTT. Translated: CASGGQGDANQPQHF.

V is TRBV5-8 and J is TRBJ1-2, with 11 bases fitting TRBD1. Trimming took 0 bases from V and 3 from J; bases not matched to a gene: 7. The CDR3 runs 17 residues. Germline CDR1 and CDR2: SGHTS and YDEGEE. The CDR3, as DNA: TGTGCCAGCAGCTTGGGGGACAGGGGGGAACCCTACTATGGCTACACCTTC. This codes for CASSLGDRGEPYYGYTF.

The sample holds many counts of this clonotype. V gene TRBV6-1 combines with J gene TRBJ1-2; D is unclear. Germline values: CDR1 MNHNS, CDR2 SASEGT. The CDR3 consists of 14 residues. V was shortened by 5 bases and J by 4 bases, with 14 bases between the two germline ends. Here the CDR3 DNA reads TGTGCCAGCAGTTCCGACAAGGCGGTCTATGGCTACACCTTC. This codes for CASSSDKAVYGYTF.

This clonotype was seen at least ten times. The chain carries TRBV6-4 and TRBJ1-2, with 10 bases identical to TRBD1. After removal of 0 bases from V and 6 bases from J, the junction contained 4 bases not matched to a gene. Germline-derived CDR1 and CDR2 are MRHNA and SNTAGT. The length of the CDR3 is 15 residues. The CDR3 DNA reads TGTGCCAGCAGTGACTCTCCGGGACAGGGGAATGGCTACACCTTC. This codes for CASSDSPGQGNGYTF.

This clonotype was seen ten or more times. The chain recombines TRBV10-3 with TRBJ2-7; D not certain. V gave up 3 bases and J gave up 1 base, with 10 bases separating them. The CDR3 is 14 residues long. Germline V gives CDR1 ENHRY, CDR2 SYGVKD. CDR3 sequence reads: CAISDTQQSYEQYF. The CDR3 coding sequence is TGTGCCATCAGTGATACCCAACAATCCTACGAGCAGTACTTC.

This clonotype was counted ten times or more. CDR3 in DNA: TGTGCCACCAGTGATTGGTCGGAAAAGGCGGATACGCAGTATTTT. Encoded protein: CATSDWSEKADTQYF. The V gene is TRBV24-1, the J gene TRBJ2-3; no reliable D call. Germline-derived CDR1 and CDR2 are KGHDR and SFDVKD. The germline V and J ends were trimmed by 2 bases and 6 bases, with 14 bases remaining between them. This CDR3 has 15 residues.

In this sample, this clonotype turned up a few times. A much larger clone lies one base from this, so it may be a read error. CDR3 sequence: CASSSGTGGGEQYF. DNA of the CDR3: TGTGCCAGCAGCTCCGGGACAGGGGGCGGCGAGCAGTACTTC. The rearrangement uses TRBV7-9 and TRBJ2-7; 12 positions agree with TRBD1. J was trimmed by 6 bases and V by 4 bases; bases with no gene match: 4. This CDR3 contains 14 residues. Germline loops: CDR1 SEHNR, CDR2 FQNEAQ (reference sequence). Based on the CDR3 plus reference TRBV7-9 and TRBJ2-7, the full variable domain is DTGVSQNPRHKITKRGQNVTFRCDPISEHNRLYWYRQTLGQGPEFLTYFQNEAQLEKSRLLSDRFSAERPKGSFSTLEIQRTEQGDSAMYLCASSSGTGGGEQYFGPGTRLTVT.

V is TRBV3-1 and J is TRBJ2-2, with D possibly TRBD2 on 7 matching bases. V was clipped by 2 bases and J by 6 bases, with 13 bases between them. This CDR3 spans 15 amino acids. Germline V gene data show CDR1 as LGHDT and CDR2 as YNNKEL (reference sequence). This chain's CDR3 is CASSQKGGVPGELFF. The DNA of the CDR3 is TGTGCCAGCAGCCAAAAAGGGGGGGTCCCCGGGGAGCTGTTTTTT.

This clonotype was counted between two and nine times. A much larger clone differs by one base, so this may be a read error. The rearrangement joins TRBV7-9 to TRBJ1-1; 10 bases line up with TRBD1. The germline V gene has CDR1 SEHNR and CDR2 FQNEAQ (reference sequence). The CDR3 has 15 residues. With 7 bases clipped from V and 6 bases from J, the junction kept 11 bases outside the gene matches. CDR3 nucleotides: TGTGCCAGCAACTCACACCGGGACAGGGGTGCTGAAGCTTTCTTT. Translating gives CASNSHRDRGAEAFF.

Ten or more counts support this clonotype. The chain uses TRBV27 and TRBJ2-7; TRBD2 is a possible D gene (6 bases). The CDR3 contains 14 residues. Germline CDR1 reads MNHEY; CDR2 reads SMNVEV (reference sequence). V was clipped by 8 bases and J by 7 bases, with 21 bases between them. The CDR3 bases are TGTGCCAGCGCGGGGATCGGGAGATCGGGTGAGCAGTACTTC. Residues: CASAGIGRSGEQYF.

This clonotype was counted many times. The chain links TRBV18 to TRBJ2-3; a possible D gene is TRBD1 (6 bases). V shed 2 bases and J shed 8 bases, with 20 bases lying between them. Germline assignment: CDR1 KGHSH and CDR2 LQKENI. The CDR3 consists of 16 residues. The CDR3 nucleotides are TGTGCCAGCTCACCAGACAGGCGCCAAAGCTTGGTTACGCAGTATTTT. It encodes CASSPDRRQSLVTQYF.

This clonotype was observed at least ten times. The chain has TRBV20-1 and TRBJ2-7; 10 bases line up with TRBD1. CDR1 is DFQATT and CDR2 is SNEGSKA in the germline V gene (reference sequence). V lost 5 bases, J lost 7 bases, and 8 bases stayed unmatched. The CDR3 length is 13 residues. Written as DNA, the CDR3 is TGCAGTGCTGGGACAGGGGACGCCTCTGAGCAGTACTTC. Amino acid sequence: CSAGTGDASEQYF.

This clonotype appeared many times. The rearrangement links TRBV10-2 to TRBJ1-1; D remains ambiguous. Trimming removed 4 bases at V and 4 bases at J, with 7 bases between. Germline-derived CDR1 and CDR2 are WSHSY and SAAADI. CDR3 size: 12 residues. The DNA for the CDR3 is TGCGCCAGCAGTGTTTCGGGCACTGAAGCTTTCTTT. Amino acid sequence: CASSVSGTEAFF.